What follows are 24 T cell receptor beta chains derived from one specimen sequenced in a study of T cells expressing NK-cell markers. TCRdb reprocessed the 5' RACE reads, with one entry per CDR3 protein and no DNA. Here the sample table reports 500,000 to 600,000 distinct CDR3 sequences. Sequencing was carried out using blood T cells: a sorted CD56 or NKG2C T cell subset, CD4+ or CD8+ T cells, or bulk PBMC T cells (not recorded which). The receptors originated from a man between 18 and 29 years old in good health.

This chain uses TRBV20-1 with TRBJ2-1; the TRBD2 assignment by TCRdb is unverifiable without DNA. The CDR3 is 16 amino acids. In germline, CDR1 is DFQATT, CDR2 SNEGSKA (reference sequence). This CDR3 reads CSARPLAGLPYNEQFF.

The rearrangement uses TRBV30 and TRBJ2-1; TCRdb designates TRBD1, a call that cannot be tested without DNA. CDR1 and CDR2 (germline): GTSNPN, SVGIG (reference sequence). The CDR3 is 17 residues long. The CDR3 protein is CAWSWRSKNPFYNEQFF. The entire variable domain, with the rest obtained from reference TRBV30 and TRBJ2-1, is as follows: SQTIHQWPATLVQPVGSPLSLECTVEGTSNPNLYWYRQAAGRGLQLLFYSVGIGQISSEVPQNLSASRPQDRQFILSSKKLLLSDSGFYLCAWSWRSKNPFYNEQFFGPGTRLTVL.

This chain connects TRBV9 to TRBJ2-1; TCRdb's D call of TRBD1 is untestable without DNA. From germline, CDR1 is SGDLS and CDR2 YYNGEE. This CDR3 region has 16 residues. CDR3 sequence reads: CASSSRGQTNTNEQFF.

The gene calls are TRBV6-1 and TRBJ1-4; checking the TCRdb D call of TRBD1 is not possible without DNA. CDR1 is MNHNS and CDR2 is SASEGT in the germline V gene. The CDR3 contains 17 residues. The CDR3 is CASHPGYRGSTNEKLFF.

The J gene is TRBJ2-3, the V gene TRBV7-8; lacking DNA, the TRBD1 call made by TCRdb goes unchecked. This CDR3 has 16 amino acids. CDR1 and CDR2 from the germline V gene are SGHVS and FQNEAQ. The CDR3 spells CASSLRTGVNTDTQYF.

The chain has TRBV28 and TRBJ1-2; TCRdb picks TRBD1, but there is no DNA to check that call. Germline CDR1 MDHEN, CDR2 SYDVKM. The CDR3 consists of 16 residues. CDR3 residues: CASTGGTALFNYGYTF.

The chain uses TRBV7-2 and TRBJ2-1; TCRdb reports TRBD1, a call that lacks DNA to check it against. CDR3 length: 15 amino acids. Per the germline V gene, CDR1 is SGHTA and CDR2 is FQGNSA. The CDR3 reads CASSLRTGDTVEQFF.

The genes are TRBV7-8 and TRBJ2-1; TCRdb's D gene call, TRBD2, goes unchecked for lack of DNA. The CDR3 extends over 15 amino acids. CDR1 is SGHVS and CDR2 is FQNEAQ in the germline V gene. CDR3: CASSSTSGSGNEQFF.

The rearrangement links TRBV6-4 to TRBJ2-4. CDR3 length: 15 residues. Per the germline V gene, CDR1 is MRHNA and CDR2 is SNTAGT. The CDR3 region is CASRRQGLAKNIQYF.

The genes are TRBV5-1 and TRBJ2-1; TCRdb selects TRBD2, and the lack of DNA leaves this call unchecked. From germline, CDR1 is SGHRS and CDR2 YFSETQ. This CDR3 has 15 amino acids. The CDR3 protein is CASGTSGTEYNEQFF. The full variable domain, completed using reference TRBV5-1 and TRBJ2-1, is KAGVTQTPRYLIKTRGQQVTLSCSPISGHRSVSWYQQTPGQGLQFLFEYFSETQRNKGNFPGRFSGRQFSNSRSEMNVSTLELGDSALYLCASGTSGTEYNEQFFGPGTRLTVL.

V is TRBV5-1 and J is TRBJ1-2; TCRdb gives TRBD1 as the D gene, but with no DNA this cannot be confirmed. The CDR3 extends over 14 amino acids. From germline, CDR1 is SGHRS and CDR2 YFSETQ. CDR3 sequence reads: CASSQSQGAYGYTF.

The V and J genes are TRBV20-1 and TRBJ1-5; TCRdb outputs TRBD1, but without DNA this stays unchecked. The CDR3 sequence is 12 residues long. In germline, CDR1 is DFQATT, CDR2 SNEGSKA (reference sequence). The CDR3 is CSALTGDQPQHF.

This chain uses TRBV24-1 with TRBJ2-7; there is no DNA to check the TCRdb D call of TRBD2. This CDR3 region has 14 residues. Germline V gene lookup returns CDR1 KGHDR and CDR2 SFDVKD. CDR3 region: CATSDAGTAVKQYF.

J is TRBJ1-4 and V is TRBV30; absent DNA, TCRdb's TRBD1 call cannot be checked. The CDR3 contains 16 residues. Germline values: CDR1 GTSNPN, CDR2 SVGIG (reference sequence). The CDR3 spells CAWSAGTGMILEKLFF.

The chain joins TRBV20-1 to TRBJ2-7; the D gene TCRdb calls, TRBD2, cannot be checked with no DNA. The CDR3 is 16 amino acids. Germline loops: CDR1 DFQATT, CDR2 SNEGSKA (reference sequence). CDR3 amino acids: CSARRISSGGTYEQYF.

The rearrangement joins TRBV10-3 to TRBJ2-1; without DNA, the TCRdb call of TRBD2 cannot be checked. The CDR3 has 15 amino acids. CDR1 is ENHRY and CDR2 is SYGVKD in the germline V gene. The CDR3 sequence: CAISRSKLADNEQFF.

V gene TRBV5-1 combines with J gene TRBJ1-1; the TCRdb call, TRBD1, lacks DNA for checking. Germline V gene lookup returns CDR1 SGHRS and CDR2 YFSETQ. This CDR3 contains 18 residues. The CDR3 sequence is CASSLAPTGAPINTEAFF. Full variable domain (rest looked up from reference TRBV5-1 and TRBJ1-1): KAGVTQTPRYLIKTRGQQVTLSCSPISGHRSVSWYQQTPGQGLQFLFEYFSETQRNKGNFPGRFSGRQFSNSRSEMNVSTLELGDSALYLCASSLAPTGAPINTEAFFGQGTRLTVV.

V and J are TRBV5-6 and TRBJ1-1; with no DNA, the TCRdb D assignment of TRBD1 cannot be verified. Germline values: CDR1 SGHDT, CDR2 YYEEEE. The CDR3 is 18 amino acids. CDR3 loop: CASSSTDRSPPLNTEAFF.

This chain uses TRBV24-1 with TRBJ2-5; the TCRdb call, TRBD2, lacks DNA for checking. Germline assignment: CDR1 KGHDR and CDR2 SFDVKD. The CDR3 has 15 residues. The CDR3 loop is CATSDLGGAQETQYF.

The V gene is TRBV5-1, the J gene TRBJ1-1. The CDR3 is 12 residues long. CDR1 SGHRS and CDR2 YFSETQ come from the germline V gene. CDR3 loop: CASSLGREEAFF.

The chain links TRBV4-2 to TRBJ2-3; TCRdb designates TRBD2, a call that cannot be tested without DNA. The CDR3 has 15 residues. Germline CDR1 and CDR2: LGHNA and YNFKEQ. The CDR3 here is CASSQALAGEDTQYF.

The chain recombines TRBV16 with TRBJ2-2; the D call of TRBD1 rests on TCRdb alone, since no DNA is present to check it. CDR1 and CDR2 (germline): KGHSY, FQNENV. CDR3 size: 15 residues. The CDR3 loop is CASNLGVTHTGELFF.

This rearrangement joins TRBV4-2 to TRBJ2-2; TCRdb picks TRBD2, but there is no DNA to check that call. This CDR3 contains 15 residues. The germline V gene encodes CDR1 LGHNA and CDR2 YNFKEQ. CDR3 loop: CASSRRGGDTGELFF.

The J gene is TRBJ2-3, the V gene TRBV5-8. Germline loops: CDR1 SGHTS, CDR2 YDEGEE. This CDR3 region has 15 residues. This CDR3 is CASSFADTGTDTQYF.